This is a list of T cell receptor beta chains from one sample in a study of shared clonotypes between healthy human individuals. Profiled with immunoSEQ multiplex PCR; TCRdb holds only in-frame clones, not every one. This sample carries some 2 million clones, approximately 95% of them seen once, and the ten largest clones take more than 0.95%. The sequenced sample was naive CD8+ T cells sorted from blood. The receptors here all came from a man in his late teens or twenties in good health. Both conserved end residues are part of each CDR3. A D gene is named only where the DNA matches it firmly. Clone sizes are given selectively: once, few, many, or a class where the clone is expanded.

d_call,j_call,v_call,clone_size,cdr3_nt,cdr3_aa
.,TRBJ2-3,TRBV2,.,TGTGCCAGCAGTGCCAGGATCCCAGATACGCAGTATTTT,CASSARIPDTQYF
TRBD1,TRBJ1-2,TRBV9,.,TGTGCCAGCAGCCCACCGACTGGGACAGGAGAAAAGGATGGCTACACCTTC,CASSPPTGTGEKDGYTF
.,TRBJ1-1,TRBV7-9,.,TGTGCCAGCAGCTTAGCCACAGGGAACACTGAAGCTTTCTTT,CASSLATGNTEAFF
.,TRBJ1-1,TRBV6-1,.,TGTGCCAGCAGTGAGGACGGCGCTGAAGCTTTCTTT,CASSEDGAEAFF
TRBD1,TRBJ2-7,TRBV6-1,.,TGTGCCATCCTGATGACAGGGGTCTTCTACGAGCAGTACTTC,CAILMTGVFYEQYF
.,TRBJ1-1,TRBV9,.,TGTGCCAGCAGCGTATATGGGGCCAGCACTGAAGCTTTCTTT,CASSVYGASTEAFF
TRBD1,TRBJ2-7,TRBV6-5,once,TGTGCCAGCAGTTACTCGACAGGGCCTAACTCCTACGAGCAGTACTTC,CASSYSTGPNSYEQYF
.,TRBJ2-7,TRBV4-1,once,TGCGCCAGCAGCCAAGAGTCAGGAACCTACGAGCAGTACTTC,CASSQESGTYEQYF
.,TRBJ2-2,TRBV9,.,TGTGCCAGCAGCGGTGGGGCCGCCGGGGAGCTGTTTTTT,CASSGGAAGELFF
.,TRBJ1-4,TRBV27,.,TGTGCCAGCAGTTTTCTCTTCCTTGTCCCGCGGGACCATGATACACTGTTTTTT,CASSFLFLVPRDHDTLFF
.,TRBJ2-1,TRBV7-9,.,TGTGCCAGCAGCTTAGTGGCTACTACCTCTCACAATGAGCAGTTCTTC,CASSLVATTSHNEQFF
TRBD1,TRBJ2-7,TRBV7-9,.,TGTGCCAGCAGCACAAGACAGGGGGTACTGTACTTC,CASSTRQGVLYF
TRBD1,TRBJ1-5,TRBV19,.,TGTGCCAGTAGCCCGACAGGGGGCGTTCAGCCCCAGCATTTT,CASSPTGGVQPQHF
TRBD2,TRBJ2-5,TRBV15,.,TGTGCCACCGTCCTGAGCGGGAGTTTACAAGAGACCCAGTACTTC,CATVLSGSLQETQYF
TRBD2,TRBJ2-1,TRBV7-9,.,TGTGCCAGCAGCTTAGACTCTAGCGGCTCCTACAATGAGCAGTTCTTC,CASSLDSSGSYNEQFF
.,TRBJ1-1,TRBV4-3,.,TGCGCCAGCAGCCAAGAGGGGTGGGGACTTGAGGAAGCTTTCTTT,CASSQEGWGLEEAFF
TRBD1,TRBJ2-7,TRBV7-9,.,TGTGCCAGCAGCCCGCCTGGGGACAGGGGACGCGAGCAGTACTTC,CASSPPGDRGREQYF
.,TRBJ2-7,TRBV5-1,.,TGCGCCAGCAGCTTTACCCTCGGGTTCTCCTACGAGCAGTACTTC,CASSFTLGFSYEQYF